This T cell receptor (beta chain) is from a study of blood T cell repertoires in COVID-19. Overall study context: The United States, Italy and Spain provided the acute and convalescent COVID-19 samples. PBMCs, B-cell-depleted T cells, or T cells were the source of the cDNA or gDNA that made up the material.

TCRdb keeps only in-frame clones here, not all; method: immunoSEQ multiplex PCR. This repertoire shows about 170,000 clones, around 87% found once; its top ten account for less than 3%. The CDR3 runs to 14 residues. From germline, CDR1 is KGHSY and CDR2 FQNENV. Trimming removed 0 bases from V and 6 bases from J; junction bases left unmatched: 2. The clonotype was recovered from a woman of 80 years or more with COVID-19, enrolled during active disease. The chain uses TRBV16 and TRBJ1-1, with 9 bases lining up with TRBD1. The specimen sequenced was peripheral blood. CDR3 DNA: TGTGCCAGCAGCCAATCACAGGGGGCCGCTGAAGCTTTCTTT. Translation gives CASSQSQGAAEAFF.